This T cell receptor (beta chain) was found in a study of blood T cell repertoires in COVID-19. Study-wide background: Sample material is recorded as cDNA or gDNA derived from T cells, B-cell-depleted T cells, or PBMCs.

Original methodology: Counts of nucleated cells, estimated from reference gene primer amplification, were obtained. Assay used: immunoSEQ multiplex PCR; TCRdb lists only in-frame clones, some missing. The V and J calls and the clone size are those of that table, but D and trimming were determined from the DNA. The profile shows a few hundred thousand clones, 90% of them singletons. This CDR3 is built from 16 residues. Germline lookup yields CDR1 KGHDR and CDR2 SFDVKD. Deletions cut 2 bases from V and 0 bases from J, with 13 bases between. Individuals drawn from approximately 26 US areas were about 18 to 95 years old. Cohort allocation depended upon clinical history that participants reported.

The chain links TRBV24-1 to TRBJ2-7, with TRBD1 as a possible D gene (5 bases). The sample taken for sequencing was PBMCs or T cells enriched from blood (not recorded which). The source is a woman aged 18-29 years with acute COVID-19. DNA of the CDR3: TGTGCCACCAGTGATTATACAGGCGAGCGCTCCTACGAGCAGTACTTC. It yields the protein CATSDYTGERSYEQYF.